This passage covers 12 T cell receptor beta chains from one sample sequenced in a study of blood T cell repertoires in COVID-19 (dated by TCRdb to the early 2020s). The library came from the immunoSEQ multiplex PCR assay. Imported from immuneACCESS, the table was reduced by TCRdb to in-frame sequences with V and J called. These copies leave out some clones; in studies compared against another copy, an unresolved V gene accounts for under half, and the cause of the remainder is not known. In all, the sample holds a few hundred thousand clones, and about 86% of those were seen once. The top ten clones comprise around 1.2% of the sample. Sequencing used peripheral blood. These receptors originate from a woman aged 45 to 65 with acute or convalescent COVID-19.

This clone was detected only a few times. V and J are TRBV2 and TRBJ1-2; D unresolved. V lost 5 bases, J lost 0 bases, and 4 bases lay in between. Germline CDR1 is SNHLY and CDR2 is FYNNEI. This CDR3 contains 12 residues. The CDR3 is CASSNTNYGYTF. The CDR3 DNA reads as TGTGCCAGCAGTAATACTAACTATGGCTACACCTTC. Together with reference TRBV2 and TRBJ1-2, the CDR3 gives the full variable domain: EPEVTQTPSHQVTQMGQEVILRCVPISNHLYFYWYRQILGQKVEFLVSFYNNEISEKSEIFDDQFSVERPDGSNFTLKIRSTKLEDSAMYFCASSNTNYGYTFGSGTRLTVV.

The V and J genes are TRBV5-1 and TRBJ2-2, with 9 nucleotides matching TRBD1. Germline CDR1 is SGHRS and CDR2 is YFSETQ. Germline trimming cut 5 bases from V and 6 bases from J; bases unmatched to any gene: 8. The CDR3 sequence is 15 residues long. CDR3 in amino acids: CASSFTGGRSGELFF. In DNA, the CDR3 is TGCGCCAGCAGTTTCACAGGGGGCAGGTCCGGGGAGCTGTTTTTT.

The CDR3 here is CASSPRTGPQETQYF. The CDR3 DNA reads TGTGCCAGCTCACCACGAACAGGTCCTCAAGAGACCCAGTACTTC. The J gene is TRBJ2-5, the V gene TRBV18, with a possible D match to TRBD1 (5 bases). V was shortened by 1 base and J by 2 bases, with 11 bases between the two germline ends. The CDR3 runs 15 residues. Germline assignment: CDR1 KGHSH and CDR2 LQKENI.

This chain's CDR3 is CASSEVGGGAYSNQPQHF. In DNA, the CDR3 is TGTGCCAGCAGTGAAGTGGGTGGGGGGGCCTATAGCAATCAGCCCCAGCATTTT. The chain couples TRBV2 to TRBJ1-5, with D perhaps TRBD1 (6 bases). Germline assignment: CDR1 SNHLY and CDR2 FYNNEI. This CDR3 region has 18 residues. V was clipped by 1 base and J by 0 bases, with 16 bases between them.

This clone has a handful of counts. This sequence joins TRBV7-2 and TRBJ2-3; D gene ambiguous. The CDR3 has 14 residues. V was shortened by 2 bases and J by 6 bases, with 12 bases between the two germline ends. The V gene's germline CDR1 is SGHTA and CDR2 FQGNSA. Here the CDR3 reads CASSLSPEWDTQYF. The CDR3 region has the DNA TGTGCCAGCAGCTTATCTCCTGAGTGGGATACGCAGTATTTT. The full variable domain, in which reference TRBV7-2 and TRBJ2-3 provide the parts outside the CDR3, is GAGVSQSPSNKVTEKGKDVELRCDPISGHTALYWYRQSLGQGLEFLIYFQGNSAPDKSGLPSDRFSAERTGGSVSTLTIQRTQQEDSAVYLCASSLSPEWDTQYFGPGTRLTVL.

The rearrangement joins TRBV6-5 to TRBJ2-1; D is uncertain. The CDR3 runs 14 residues. Trimming removed 0 bases from V and 10 bases from J, with 13 bases in between. In germline, CDR1 is MNHEY, CDR2 SVGAGI. Here the CDR3 DNA reads TGTGCCAGCAGTTACTCGACGACTGCGTGGGAGCAGTTCTTC. Translation: CASSYSTTAWEQFF.

V usage is TRBV30 and J usage is TRBJ1-2, with D perhaps matching TRBD1 (6 bases). The germline CDR1 and CDR2 sequences are GTSNPN and SVGIG (reference sequence). Trimming removed 1 base at V and 7 bases at J, with 13 bases between. This CDR3 is 13 amino acids long. CDR3 in amino acids: CAWSAWEGVGYTF. In DNA form, the CDR3 reads TGTGCCTGGAGTGCCTGGGAGGGGGTTGGCTACACCTTC.

With regard to this clone: One end of the junction varies from germline; a read error may be responsible. The chain combines TRBV6-5 with TRBJ2-1; 8 bases align to TRBD2. Germline CDR1 reads MNHEY; CDR2 reads SVGAGI. The CDR3 is 15 residues long. The CDR3 bases are TGTGCGAGCAGGGGTTCCACTAGCGGATACAATGAGCAGTTCTTC. Its translation: CASRGSTSGYNEQFF.

The chain recombines TRBV29-1 with TRBJ1-2; D ambiguous. V lost 1 base, J lost 8 bases, and 11 bases lay in between. The CDR3 extends over 12 amino acids. Germline V gene lookup returns CDR1 SQVTM and CDR2 ANQGSEA. The CDR3 loop reads CSVEARGEGYTF. DNA for the CDR3: TGCAGCGTTGAAGCACGGGGTGAGGGCTACACCTTC.

This chain uses TRBV19 with TRBJ1-2; TRBD1 is a possible D gene (6 bases). V was cut by 7 bases and J by 3 bases, with 21 bases left in between. Germline V gene sequence: CDR1 LNHDA, CDR2 SQIVND (reference sequence). The CDR3 runs to 16 residues. The CDR3: CASTPLGAGEDYGYTF. In nucleotides, the CDR3 is TGTGCCAGTACCCCATTGGGTGCAGGGGAAGACTATGGCTACACCTTC. Full variable domain (remainder filled in from reference TRBV19 and TRBJ1-2): DGGITQSPKYLFRKEGQNVTLSCEQNLNHDAMYWYRQDPGQGLRLIYYSQIVNDFQKGDIAEGYSVSREKKESFPLTVTSAQKNPTAFYLCASTPLGAGEDYGYTFGSGTRLTVV.

The genes are TRBV27 and TRBJ1-2, with 10 bases identical to TRBD1. From germline, CDR1 is MNHEY and CDR2 SMNVEV (reference sequence). The V and J ends lost 4 bases and 4 bases, in that order; junction bases with no gene match: 6. The CDR3 is 15 residues long. As DNA, the CDR3 is TGTGCCAGCAGTTCCCCGGGACAGGGGAGCTATGGCTACACCTTC. It specifies CASSSPGQGSYGYTF.

About this clone: Different DNA sequences within this sample yield the same CDR3. This chain uses TRBV19 with TRBJ1-2, with TRBD1 matching 7 bases. Germline assignment: CDR1 LNHDA and CDR2 SQIVND (reference sequence). V lost 6 bases and J lost 3; bases outside the gene matches: 1. The CDR3 has 12 amino acids. The CDR3 region has the DNA TGTGCCAGTAGCGGACAGGACTATGGCTACACCTTC. Amino acids: CASSGQDYGYTF.